The clone carrying this TCR beta chain has ten or more counts. The sample originates from a study of neurological immune-mediated disorders. V lost 3 bases, J lost 0 bases, and 8 bases lay in between. CDR3 length: 14 amino acids. Germline loops: CDR1 SEHNR, CDR2 FQNEAQ (reference sequence). TCRdb redid the calling of the 5' RACE reads with MiXCR, one entry per CDR3 protein. Of around 44,000 distinct CDR3 sequences detected, about 2.3% appear once; the ten largest clones hold 10% to 15%. The chain employs TRBV7-9 and TRBJ1-1, with a tentative D call TRBD1 (5 bases). Sequenced sample: PBMCs. The source of this sequence is a man in his thirties or forties with multiple sclerosis. The CDR3 spells CASSFDRMNTEAFF. The CDR3 nucleotides are TGTGCCAGCAGCTTCGACAGAATGAACACTGAAGCTTTCTTT.